This TCR beta chain comes out of a study of blood T cell repertoires in COVID-19. Study at large: Samples representing acute and convalescent COVID-19 were sourced from the United States, Italy and Spain. PBMCs, B-cell-depleted T cells, or T cells provided the cDNA or gDNA that made up the material.

In the case of this clone: The sample holds other DNA sequences that translate to the same CDR3.

Study processing details: How many nucleated cells were present was estimated from reference gene primer amplification. The repertoire was sequenced with immunoSEQ multiplex PCR; TCRdb's copy has only in-frame clones and lacks some. The V and J calls and clone size were taken over from that table, and D and trimming were inferred from the DNA. The sample has around 100,000 clones, 85% seen once. With 2 bases clipped from V and 2 bases from J, the junction kept 3 bases outside the gene matches. CDR1 is SGHTA and CDR2 is FQGTGA in the germline V gene. The CDR3 spans 15 residues. V is TRBV7-3 and J is TRBJ2-1, with 7 bases identical to TRBD2. The sample comprised peripheral blood. The TCR was taken from a middle-aged man with active or convalescent COVID-19. In DNA form, the CDR3 reads TGTGCCAGCAGCTTACGGCGGGAGACCTACAATGAGCAGTTCTTC. The encoded protein is CASSLRRETYNEQFF.